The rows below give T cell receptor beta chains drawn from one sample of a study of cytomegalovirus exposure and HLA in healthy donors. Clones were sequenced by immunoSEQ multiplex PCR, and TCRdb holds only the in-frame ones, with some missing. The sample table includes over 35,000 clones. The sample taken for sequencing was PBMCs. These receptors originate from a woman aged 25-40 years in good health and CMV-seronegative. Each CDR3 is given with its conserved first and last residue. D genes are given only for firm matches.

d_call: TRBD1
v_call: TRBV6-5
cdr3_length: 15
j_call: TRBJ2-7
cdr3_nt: TGTGCCAGCAGTTACTCGGACAGGGGTCCCTACGAGCAGTACTTC
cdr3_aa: CASSYSDRGPYEQYF

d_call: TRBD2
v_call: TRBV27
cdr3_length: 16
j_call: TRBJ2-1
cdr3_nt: TGTGCCAGCAGTTTGCGGACTAGCCGGGGCCACAATGAGCAGTTCTTC
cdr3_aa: CASSLRTSRGHNEQFF

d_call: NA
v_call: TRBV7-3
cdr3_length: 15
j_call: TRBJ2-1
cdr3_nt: TGTGCCAGCAGCTCTTACAGGGTCCCGCTCCATGAGCAGTTCTTC
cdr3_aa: CASSSYRVPLHEQFF

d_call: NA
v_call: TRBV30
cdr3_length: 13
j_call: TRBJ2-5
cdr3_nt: TGTGCCTGGAGCCGGGGATTGGGAGAGACCCAGTACTTC
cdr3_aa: CAWSRGLGETQYF

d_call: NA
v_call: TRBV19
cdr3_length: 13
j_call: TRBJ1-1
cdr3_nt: TGTCGCTGGTGGGGGGGGAGGGTTGCTGAAGCTTTCTTT
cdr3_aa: CRWWGGRVAEAFF

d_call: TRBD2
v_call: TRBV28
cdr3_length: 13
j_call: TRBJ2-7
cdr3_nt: TGTGCCAGCATTAGGGAGGGGACGGGGGAGCAGTACTTC
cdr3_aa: CASIREGTGEQYF

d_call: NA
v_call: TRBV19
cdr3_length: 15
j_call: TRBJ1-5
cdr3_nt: TGTGCCAGTAGTTATCAGGGCTTGGGCAATCAGCCCCAGCATTTT
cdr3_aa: CASSYQGLGNQPQHF

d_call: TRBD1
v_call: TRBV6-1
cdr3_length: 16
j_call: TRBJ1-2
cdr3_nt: TGTGCCAGCAGTGAAGCGGGGGGACAGTACCTCTATGGCTACACCTTC
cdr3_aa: CASSEAGGQYLYGYTF

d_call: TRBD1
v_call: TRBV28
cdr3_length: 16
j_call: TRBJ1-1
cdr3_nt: TGTGCCAGCAGACCTTTCGAGACAGGGAGAAATACTGAAGCTTTCTTT
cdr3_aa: CASRPFETGRNTEAFF

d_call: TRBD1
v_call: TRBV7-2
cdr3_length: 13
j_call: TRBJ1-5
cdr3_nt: TGTGCCAGCAGCCCACTACAGGGGCAGCCCCAGCATTTT
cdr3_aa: CASSPLQGQPQHF

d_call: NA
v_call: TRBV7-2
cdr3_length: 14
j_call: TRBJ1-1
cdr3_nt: TGTGCCAGCAGCCAACAGGGAATGAACACTGAAGCTTTCTTT
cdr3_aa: CASSQQGMNTEAFF

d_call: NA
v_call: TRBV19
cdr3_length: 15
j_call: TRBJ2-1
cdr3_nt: TGTGCCAGTAGTATGCGGGATCGCTCCTACAATGAGCAGTTCTTC
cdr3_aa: CASSMRDRSYNEQFF

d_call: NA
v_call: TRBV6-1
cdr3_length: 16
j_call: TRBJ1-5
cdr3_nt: TGTGCCAGCAGTGCCATGAGGAATGGTGGCAATCAGCCCCAGCATTTT
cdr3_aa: CASSAMRNGGNQPQHF

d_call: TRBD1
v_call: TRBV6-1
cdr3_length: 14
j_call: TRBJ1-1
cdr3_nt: TGTGCCAGCAGTATGGGACAGCAACCAAACGAAGCTTTCTTT
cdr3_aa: CASSMGQQPNEAFF

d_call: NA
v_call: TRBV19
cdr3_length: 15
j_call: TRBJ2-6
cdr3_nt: TGTGCCAGTAGTTACAGGGAAGCTGGGGCCAACGTCCTGACTTTC
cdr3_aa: CASSYREAGANVLTF

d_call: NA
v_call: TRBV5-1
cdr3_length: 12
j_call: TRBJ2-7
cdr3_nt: TGCGCCAGCAGCTTGGGGGCCGACGAGCAGTACTTC
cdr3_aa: CASSLGADEQYF

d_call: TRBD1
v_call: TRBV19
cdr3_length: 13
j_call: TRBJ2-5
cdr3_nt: TGTGCCAGTAGTTTAAGGGACAGAGAGACCCAGTACTTC
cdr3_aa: CASSLRDRETQYF

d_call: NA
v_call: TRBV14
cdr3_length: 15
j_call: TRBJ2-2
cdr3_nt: TGTGCCAGCAGCCAAGCCCAGGGCCGCACCGGGGAGCTGTTTTTT
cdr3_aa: CASSQAQGRTGELFF

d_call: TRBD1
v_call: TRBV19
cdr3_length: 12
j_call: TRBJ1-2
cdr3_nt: TGTGCCAGCGACAGGGCGGGCTATGGCTACACCTTC
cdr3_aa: CASDRAGYGYTF

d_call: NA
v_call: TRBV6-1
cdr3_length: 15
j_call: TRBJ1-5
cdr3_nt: TGTGCCAGCAGTGACCTACAGGGTAATAGTGTTATAGCGCATTTT
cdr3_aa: CASSDLQGNSVIAHF

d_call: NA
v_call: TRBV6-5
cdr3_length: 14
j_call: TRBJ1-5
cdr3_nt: TGTGCCAGCAGTTACTCGACAGACTCCAGGCCCCAGCATTTT
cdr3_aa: CASSYSTDSRPQHF

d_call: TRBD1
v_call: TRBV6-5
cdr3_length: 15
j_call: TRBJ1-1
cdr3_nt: TGTGCCAGCAGTTTAGGACAGGGCATGAACACTGAAGCTTTCTTT
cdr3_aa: CASSLGQGMNTEAFF

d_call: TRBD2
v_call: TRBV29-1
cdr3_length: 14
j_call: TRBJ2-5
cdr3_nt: TGCAGCGTTGGCCTAGCGGGAGGGAGAGAGACCCAGTACTTC
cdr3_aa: CSVGLAGGRETQYF

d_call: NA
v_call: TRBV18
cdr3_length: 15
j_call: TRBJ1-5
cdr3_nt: TGTGCCAGCTCACCAAGACAAAGTCAAAATCAGCCCCAGCATTTT
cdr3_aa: CASSPRQSQNQPQHF

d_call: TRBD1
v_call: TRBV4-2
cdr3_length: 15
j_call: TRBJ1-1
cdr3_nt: TGTGCCAGCAGCCACTCACAGGGGATGAACACTGAAGCTTTCTTT
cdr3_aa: CASSHSQGMNTEAFF

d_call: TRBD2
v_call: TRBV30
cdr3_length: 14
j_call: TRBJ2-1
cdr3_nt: TGTGCCTGGGGAGGACTAGCGGGAGTCAATGAGCAGTTCTTC
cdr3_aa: CAWGGLAGVNEQFF

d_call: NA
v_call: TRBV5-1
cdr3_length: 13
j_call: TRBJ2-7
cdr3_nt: TGCGCCAGCAGCCAACAGGGTTCCTACGAGCAGTACTTC
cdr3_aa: CASSQQGSYEQYF

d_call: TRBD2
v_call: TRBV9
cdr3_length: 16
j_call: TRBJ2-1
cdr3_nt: TGTGCCAGCAGCTCAAAAGGTAGCGGGAGAGGCAATGAGCAGTTCTTC
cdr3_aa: CASSSKGSGRGNEQFF

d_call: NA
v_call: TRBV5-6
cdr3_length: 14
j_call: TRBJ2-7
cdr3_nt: TGTGCCAGCAGCTTGGGACATAGCTCCTACGAGCAGTACTTC
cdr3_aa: CASSLGHSSYEQYF

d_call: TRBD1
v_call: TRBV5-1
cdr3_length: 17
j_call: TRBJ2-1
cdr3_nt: TGCGCCAGCAGCTCGACAGGGGCGGGCCCAGCCGACAATGAGCAGTTCTTC
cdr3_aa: CASSSTGAGPADNEQFF

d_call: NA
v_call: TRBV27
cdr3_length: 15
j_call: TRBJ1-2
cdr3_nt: TGTGCCAGCAGGGGCAGAGACCGGTCTAACTATGGCTACACCTTC
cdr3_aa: CASRGRDRSNYGYTF

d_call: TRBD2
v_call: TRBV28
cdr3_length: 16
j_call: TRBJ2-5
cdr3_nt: TGTGCCAGCAGTTCCCCGGGACTAGACCCAGGGGAGACCCAGTACTTC
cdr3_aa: CASSSPGLDPGETQYF

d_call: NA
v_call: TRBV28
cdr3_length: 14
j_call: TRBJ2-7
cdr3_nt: TGTGCCAGCAGTTTTGTGAGCATATCCTACGAGCAGTACTTC
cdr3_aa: CASSFVSISYEQYF

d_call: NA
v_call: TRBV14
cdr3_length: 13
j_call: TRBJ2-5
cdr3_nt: TGTGCCAGCAGCCGGACTTTCCAAGAGACCCAGTACTTC
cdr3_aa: CASSRTFQETQYF

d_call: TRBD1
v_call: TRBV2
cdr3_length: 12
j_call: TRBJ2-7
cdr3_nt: TGTGCCAGCAGGGGGACAGTCTACGAGCAGTACTTC
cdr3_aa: CASRGTVYEQYF

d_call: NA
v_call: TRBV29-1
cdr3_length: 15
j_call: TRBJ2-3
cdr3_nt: TGCAGCGTTGAAAAAGGCGGGCGAAGCACAGATACGCAGTATTTT
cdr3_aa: CSVEKGGRSTDTQYF

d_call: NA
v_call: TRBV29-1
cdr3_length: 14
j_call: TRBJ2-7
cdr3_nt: TGCAGCGTTGAGGACATCAGCGGGTCCTACGAGCAGTACTTC
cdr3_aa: CSVEDISGSYEQYF

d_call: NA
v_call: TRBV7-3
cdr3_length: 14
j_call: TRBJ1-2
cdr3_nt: TGTGCCAGCAGCTTAACGTCTTCGGGGGTTGGCTACACCTTC
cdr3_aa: CASSLTSSGVGYTF

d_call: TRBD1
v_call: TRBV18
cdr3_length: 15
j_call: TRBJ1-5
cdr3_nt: TGTGCCAGCTCACCACGGGACAGTAGCAATCAGCCCCAGCATTTT
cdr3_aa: CASSPRDSSNQPQHF

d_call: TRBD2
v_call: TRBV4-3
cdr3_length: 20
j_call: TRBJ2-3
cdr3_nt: TGCGCCAGCAGCCAATTCCTAATCGGGACTAGCGGGAGGGTCACAGATACGCAGTATTTT
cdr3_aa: CASSQFLIGTSGRVTDTQYF

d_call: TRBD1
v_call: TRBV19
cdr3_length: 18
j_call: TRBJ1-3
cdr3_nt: TGTGCCAGTAGTATCCCCCGGGACAGGGGCTCTTTTGGAAACACCATATATTTT
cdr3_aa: CASSIPRDRGSFGNTIYF

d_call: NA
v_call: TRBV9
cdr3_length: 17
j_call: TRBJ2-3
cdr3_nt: TGTGCCAGCAGCGTAGCCACCTTGGCAGGCATCACAGATACGCAGTATTTT
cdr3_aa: CASSVATLAGITDTQYF

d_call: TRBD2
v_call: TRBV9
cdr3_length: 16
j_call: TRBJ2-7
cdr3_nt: TGTGCCAGCAGCCCCGATGCGGGGGACCCCCTCTACGAGCAGTACTTC
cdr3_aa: CASSPDAGDPLYEQYF

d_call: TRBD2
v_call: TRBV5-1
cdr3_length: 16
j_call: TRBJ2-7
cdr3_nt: TGCGCCAGCACCTACCGAAGCAGCGGGAGGGGGGGGGAGCAGTACTTC
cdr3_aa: CASTYRSSGRGGEQYF

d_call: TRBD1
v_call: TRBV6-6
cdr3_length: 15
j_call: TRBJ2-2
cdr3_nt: TGTGCCAGCAGTTTCCGACAGGGGGGAGGCGGGGAGCTGTTTTTT
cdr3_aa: CASSFRQGGGGELFF

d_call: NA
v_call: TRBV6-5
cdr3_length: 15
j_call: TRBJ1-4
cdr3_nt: TGTGCCAGCAGTTCTTGGGGCAGGCCATGGGAAAAACTGTTTTTT
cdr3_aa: CASSSWGRPWEKLFF

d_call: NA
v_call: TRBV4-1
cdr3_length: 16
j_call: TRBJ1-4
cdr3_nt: TGCGCCAGCAGCCCCGATCTACCAAGATGGAATGAAAAACTGTTTTTT
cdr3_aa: CASSPDLPRWNEKLFF

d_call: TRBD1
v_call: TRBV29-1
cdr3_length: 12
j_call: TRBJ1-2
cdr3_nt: TGCAGCGTTGAAAAAGGACAGGGGCGATACACCTTC
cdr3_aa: CSVEKGQGRYTF

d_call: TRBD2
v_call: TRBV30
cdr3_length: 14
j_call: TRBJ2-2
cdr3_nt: TGTGCCTGGAGGACTAGCGGGAGAACCGGGGAGCTGTTTTTT
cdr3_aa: CAWRTSGRTGELFF

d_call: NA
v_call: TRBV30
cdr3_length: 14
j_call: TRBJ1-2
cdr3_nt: TGTGCCTGGAGTCCTTTTACCCGGGGATATGGCTACACCTTC
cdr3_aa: CAWSPFTRGYGYTF

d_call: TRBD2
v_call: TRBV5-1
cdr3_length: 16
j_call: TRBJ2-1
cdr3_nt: TGCGCCAGCAGCTTGGTAGGGACCGCGGGGGACAATGAGCAGTTCTTC
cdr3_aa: CASSLVGTAGDNEQFF